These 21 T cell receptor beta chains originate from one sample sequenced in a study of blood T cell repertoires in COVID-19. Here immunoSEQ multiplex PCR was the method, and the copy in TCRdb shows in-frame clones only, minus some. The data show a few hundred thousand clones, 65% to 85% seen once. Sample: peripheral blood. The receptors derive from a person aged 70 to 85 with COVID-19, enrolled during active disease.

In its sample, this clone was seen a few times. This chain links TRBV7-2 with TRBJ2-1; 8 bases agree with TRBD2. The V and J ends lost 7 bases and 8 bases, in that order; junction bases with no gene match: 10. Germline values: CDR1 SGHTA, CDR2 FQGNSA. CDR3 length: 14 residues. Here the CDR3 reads CASIGTSPFDEQFF. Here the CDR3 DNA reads TGTGCCAGCATCGGGACTAGTCCTTTCGATGAGCAGTTCTTC.

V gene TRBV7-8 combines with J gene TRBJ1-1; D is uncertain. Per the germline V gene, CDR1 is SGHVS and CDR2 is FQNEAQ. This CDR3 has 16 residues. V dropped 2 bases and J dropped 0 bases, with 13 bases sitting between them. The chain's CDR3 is CASSLTVGRMNTEAFF. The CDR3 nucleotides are TGTGCCAGCAGCTTAACGGTAGGCAGGATGAACACTGAAGCTTTCTTT.

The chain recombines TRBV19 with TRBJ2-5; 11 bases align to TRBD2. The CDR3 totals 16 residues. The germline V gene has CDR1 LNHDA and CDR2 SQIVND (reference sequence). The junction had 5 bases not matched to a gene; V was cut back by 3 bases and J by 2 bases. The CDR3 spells CASSMGIAGGQETQYF. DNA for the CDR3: TGTGCCAGTAGTATGGGGATAGCGGGGGGGCAAGAGACCCAGTACTTC.

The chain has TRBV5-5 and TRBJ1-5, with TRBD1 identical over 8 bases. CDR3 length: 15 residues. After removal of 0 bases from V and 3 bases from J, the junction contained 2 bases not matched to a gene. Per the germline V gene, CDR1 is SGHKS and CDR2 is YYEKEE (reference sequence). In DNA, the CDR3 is TGTGCCAGCAGCTTGGCAGGGGGCCTCAATCAGCCCCAGCATTTT. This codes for CASSLAGGLNQPQHF.

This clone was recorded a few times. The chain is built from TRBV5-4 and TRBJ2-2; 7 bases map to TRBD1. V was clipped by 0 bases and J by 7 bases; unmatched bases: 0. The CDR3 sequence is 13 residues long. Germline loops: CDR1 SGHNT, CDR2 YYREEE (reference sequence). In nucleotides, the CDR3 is TGTGCCAGCAGCTTGGGACAGGGCGGGGAGCTGTTTTTT. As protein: CASSLGQGGELFF.

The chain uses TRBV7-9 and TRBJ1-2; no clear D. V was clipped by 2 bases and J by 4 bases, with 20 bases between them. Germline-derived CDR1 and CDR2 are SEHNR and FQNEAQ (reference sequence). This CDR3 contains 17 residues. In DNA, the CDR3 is TGTGCCAGCAGCTTACGCGAGCTGTCGGTTCCTCGCTATGGCTACACCTTC. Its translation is CASSLRELSVPRYGYTF.

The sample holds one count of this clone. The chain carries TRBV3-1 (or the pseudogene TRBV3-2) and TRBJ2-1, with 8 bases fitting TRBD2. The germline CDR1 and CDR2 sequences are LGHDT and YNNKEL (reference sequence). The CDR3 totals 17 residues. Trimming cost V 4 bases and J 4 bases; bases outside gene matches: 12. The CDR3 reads CASSPRLSGGLYNEQFF. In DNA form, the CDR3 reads TGTGCCAGCAGCCCCAGATTAAGCGGGGGTTTATACAATGAGCAGTTCTTC.

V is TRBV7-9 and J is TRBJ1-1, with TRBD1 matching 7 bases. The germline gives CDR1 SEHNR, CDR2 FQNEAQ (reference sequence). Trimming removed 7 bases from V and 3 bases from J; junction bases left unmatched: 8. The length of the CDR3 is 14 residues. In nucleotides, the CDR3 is TGTGCCAGCAACGCCGGGACAGCTTACACTGAAGCTTTCTTT. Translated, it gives CASNAGTAYTEAFF.

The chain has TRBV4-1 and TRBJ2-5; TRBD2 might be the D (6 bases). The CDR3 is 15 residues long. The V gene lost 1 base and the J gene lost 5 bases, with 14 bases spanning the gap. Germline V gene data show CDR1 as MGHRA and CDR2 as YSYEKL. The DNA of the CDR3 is TGCGCCAGCAGCCAAGGGCCGGGAGTGGAGGAGACCCAGTACTTC. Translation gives CASSQGPGVEETQYF.

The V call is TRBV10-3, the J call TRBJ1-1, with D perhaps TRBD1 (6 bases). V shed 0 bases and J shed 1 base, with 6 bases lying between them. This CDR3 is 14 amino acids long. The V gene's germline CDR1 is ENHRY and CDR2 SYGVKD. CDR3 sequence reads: CAISESGGNTEAFF. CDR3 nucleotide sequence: TGTGCCATCAGTGAGTCAGGGGGGAACACTGAAGCTTTCTTT.

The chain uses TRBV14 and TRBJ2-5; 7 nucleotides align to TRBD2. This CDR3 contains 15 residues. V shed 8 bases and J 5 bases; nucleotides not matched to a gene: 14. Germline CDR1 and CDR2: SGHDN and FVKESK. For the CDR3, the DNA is TGTGCCAGCGGGCGAGGTGGAGCGGGATCGGAGACCCAGTACTTC. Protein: CASGRGGAGSETQYF.

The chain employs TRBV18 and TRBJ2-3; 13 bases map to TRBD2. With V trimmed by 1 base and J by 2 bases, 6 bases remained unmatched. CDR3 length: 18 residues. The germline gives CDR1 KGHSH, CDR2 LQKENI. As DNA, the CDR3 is TGTGCCAGCTCACCACAGACTAGCGGGGGGTCCTACACAGATACGCAGTATTTT. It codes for CASSPQTSGGSYTDTQYF.

The CDR3 here is CASRPGQINYGYTF. CDR3 nucleotides: TGTGCCAGCAGACCGGGACAGATTAACTATGGCTACACCTTC. The genes are TRBV6-5 and TRBJ1-2, with TRBD1 matching 7 bases. This CDR3 has 14 amino acids. V lost 6 bases, J lost 1 base, and 5 bases stayed unmatched. Germline lookup yields CDR1 MNHEY and CDR2 SVGAGI.

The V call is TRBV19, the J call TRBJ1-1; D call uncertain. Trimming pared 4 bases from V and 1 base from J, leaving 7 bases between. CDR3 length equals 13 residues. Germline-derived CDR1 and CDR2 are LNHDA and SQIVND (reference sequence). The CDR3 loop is CASSSVANTEAFF. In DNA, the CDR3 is TGTGCCAGTAGTAGCGTTGCGAACACTGAAGCTTTCTTT.

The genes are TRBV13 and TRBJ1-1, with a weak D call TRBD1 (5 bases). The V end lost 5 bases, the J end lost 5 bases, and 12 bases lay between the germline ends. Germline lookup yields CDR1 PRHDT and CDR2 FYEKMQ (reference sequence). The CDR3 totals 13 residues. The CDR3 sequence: CASSATKGTEAFF. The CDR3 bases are TGTGCCAGCAGCGCGACCAAGGGGACTGAAGCTTTCTTT.

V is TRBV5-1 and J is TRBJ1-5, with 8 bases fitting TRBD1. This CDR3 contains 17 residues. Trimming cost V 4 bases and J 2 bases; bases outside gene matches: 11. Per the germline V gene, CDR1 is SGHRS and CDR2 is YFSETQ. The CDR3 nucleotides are TGCGCCAGCAGCGAAGGACAGGGCGGGTTTGGCAATCAGCCCCAGCATTTT. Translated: CASSEGQGGFGNQPQHF.

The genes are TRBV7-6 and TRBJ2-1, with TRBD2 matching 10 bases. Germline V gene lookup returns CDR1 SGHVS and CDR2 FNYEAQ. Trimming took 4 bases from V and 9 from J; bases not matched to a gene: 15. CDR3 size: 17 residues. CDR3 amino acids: CASSSWASGSAFGEQFF. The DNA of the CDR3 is TGTGCCAGCAGCTCCTGGGCTAGCGGGAGCGCTTTCGGTGAGCAGTTCTTC.

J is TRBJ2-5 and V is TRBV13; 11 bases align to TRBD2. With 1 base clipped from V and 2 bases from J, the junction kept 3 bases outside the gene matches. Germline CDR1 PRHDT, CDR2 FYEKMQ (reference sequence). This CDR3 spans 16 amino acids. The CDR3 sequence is CASSLATSGSQETQYF. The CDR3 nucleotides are TGTGCCAGCAGCTTAGCAACTAGCGGGAGTCAAGAGACCCAGTACTTC. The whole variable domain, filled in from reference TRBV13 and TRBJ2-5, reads AAGVIQSPRHLIKEKRETATLKCYPIPRHDTVYWYQQGPGQDPQFLISFYEKMQSDKGSIPDRFSAQQFSDYHSELNMSSLELGDSALYFCASSLATSGSQETQYFGPGTRLLVL.

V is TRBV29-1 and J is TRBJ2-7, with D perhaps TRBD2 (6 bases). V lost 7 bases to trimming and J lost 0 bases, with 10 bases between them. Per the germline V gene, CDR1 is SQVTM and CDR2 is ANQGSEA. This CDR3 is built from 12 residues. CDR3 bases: TGCAGCGCCGCGACTAGCTCCTACGAGCAGTACTTC. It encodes CSAATSSYEQYF.

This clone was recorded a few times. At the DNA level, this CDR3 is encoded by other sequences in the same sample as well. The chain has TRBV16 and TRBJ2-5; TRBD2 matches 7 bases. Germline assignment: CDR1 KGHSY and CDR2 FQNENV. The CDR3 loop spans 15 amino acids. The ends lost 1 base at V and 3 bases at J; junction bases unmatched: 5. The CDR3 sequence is CASSQFGLAEETQYF. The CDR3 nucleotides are TGTGCCAGCAGCCAATTCGGCCTAGCGGAAGAGACCCAGTACTTC.

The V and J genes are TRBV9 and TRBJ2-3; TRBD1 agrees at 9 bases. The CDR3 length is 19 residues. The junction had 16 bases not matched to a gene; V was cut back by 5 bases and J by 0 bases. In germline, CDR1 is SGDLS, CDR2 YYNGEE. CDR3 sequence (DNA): TGTGCCAGCAGTGAAGACCCCGGGACAGGGTTTGCGAGCACAGATACGCAGTATTTT. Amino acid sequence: CASSEDPGTGFASTDTQYF.